This T cell receptor (beta chain) is from a study of chemoradiotherapy in HPV16-positive cancers. Study context: Candidate HPV-specific T-cell clones and common TCR motifs came from functional assays in two HPV16-positive patients. Study-level points and caveats: For HPV16-positive patients, expanding HPV-responsive T cells associated with longer recurrence-free survival. HPV-specific T cells were functionally defined from only a couple of HPV16-positive patients.

There are 13 residues in the CDR3. Per germline, CDR1 MDHEN and CDR2 SYDVKM. V lost 6 bases, J lost 6 bases, and 15 bases lay in between. Method: immunoSEQ multiplex PCR; TCRdb's copy keeps in-frame clones and lacks some. Of tens of thousands of clones listed, around 90% are singletons. This clone was seen more than once but under ten times. Its antigen is unknown. The sample was blood, taken from a patient who underwent chemoradiotherapy. This sequence was found in a human donor with HPV-associated anogenital cancer. The gene calls are TRBV28 and TRBJ2-7; D assignment may be TRBD1 or TRBD2 (5 bases each). The CDR3 spells CASSPPGTREQYF. The CDR3 coding sequence is TGTGCCAGCAGCCCCCCCGGGACCCGCGAGCAGTACTTC. The whole variable domain, remainder taken from reference TRBV28 and TRBJ2-7, is DVKVTQSSRYLVKRTGEKVFLECVQDMDHENMFWYRQDPGLGLRLIYFSYDVKMKEKGDIPEGYSVSREKKERFSLILESASTNQTSMYLCASSPPGTREQYFGPGTRLTVT.